This T cell receptor (beta chain) was sequenced for a study of identical twins. There are 16 residues in the CDR3. Germline V gives CDR1 MGHRA, CDR2 YSYEKL. V dropped 0 bases and J dropped 2 bases, with 13 bases sitting between them. Each CDR3 protein gets one entry after TCRdb re-called the 5' RACE reads with MiXCR. The sample has roughly 1.6 million distinct CDR3 sequences, about 31% seen once; the top ten hold 0.25% to 0.3%. In its sample, this clonotype was seen a few times. What it binds is unknown. Notes on the study in general: Within beta out-of-frame sequences, the excess sharing observed between twins was weaker. Modeled out-of-frame TCR alpha sharing in monozygotic twins fell below observed levels.

Specimen: cord blood. This chain uses TRBV4-1 with TRBJ1-1; tentatively, D is TRBD1 (6 bases). This TCR was recovered from a newborn girl in good health. In DNA form, the CDR3 reads TGCGCCAGCAGCCAAGAGTCCGGGACATTTAACACTGAAGCTTTCTTT. This encodes CASSQESGTFNTEAFF.